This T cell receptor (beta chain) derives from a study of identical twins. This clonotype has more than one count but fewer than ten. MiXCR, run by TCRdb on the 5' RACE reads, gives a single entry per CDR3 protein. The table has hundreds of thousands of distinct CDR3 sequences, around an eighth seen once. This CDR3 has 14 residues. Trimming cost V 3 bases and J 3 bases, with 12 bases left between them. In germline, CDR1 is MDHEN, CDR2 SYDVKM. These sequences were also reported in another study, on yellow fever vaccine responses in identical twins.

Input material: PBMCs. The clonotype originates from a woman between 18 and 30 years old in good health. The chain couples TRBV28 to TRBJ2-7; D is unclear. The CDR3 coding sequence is TGTGCCAGCAGTTTCCGAGTAGGCAACTACGAGCAGTACTTC. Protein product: CASSFRVGNYEQYF.